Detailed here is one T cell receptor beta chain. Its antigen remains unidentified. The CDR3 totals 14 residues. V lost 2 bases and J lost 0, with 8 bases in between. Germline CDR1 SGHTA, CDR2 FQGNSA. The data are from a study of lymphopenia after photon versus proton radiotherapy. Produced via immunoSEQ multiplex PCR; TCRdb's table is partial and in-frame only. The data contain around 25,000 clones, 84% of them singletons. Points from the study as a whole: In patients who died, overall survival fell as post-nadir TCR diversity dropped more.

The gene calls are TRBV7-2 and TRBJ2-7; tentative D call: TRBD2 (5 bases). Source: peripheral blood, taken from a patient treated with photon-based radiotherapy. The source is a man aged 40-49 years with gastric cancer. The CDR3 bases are TGTGCCAGCAGCTTAAGAGCGGCCTCCTACGAGCAGTACTTC. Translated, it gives CASSLRAASYEQYF.